A selection of T cell receptor beta chains follows, all from one sample in a study of blood T cell repertoires in COVID-19. Here immunoSEQ multiplex PCR was the method, and the copy in TCRdb shows in-frame clones only, minus some. The sample has 150,000 to 200,000 clones, 85% to 90% seen once. The sample comprised peripheral blood. The receptors come from a man younger than 35 with active or convalescent COVID-19. CDR3s include the opening cysteine and the closing phenylalanine or tryptophan. The order of the fields is CDR3 protein, CDR3 DNA, clone size, V gene, J gene, D gene. The D gene is left open where the match is weak. Size values are once, few and many counts, or a class for expanded clones, and some rows have none.

CATSDPRGSGNTIYF,TGTGCCACCAGTGATCCAAGAGGGTCTGGAAACACCATATATTTT,.,TRBV24-1,TRBJ1-3,.
CATAGLAYNEQFF,TGTGCCACCGCGGGACTAGCTTACAATGAGCAGTTCTTC,.,TRBV12-3/TRBV12-4,TRBJ2-1,TRBD2
CATSDVAPWGGHEQFF,TGTGCCACCAGTGATGTTGCCCCCTGGGGGGGTCATGAGCAGTTCTTC,.,TRBV24-1,TRBJ2-1,TRBD2
CASSPPGPRGDNEQFF,TGTGCCAGCAGCCCCCCTGGGCCGCGGGGCGACAATGAGCAGTTCTTC,.,TRBV3-1/TRBV3-2,TRBJ2-1,.
CASSFGDRTEAFF,TGTGCCAGCAGCTTCGGGGACAGAACTGAAGCTTTCTTT,.,TRBV5-6,TRBJ1-1,TRBD1
CSVRQGSYEQYF,TGCAGCGTGCGACAGGGTTCCTACGAGCAGTACTTC,.,TRBV29-1,TRBJ2-7,TRBD1
CASSKGTGDARPCATDTQYF,TGTGCCAGCAGCAAAGGCACGGGGGACGCTCGTCCCTGTGCCACAGATACGCAGTATTTT,.,TRBV21-1,TRBJ2-3,.
CASTGQFNSPLHF,TGTGCCAGCACAGGACAGTTTAATTCACCCCTCCACTTT,.,TRBV14,TRBJ1-6,.
CASSLSGQGYNEQFF,TGTGCCAGCAGCTTGTCGGGACAGGGGTACAATGAGCAGTTCTTC,.,TRBV11-3,TRBJ2-1,TRBD1
CATSRDFRFNEKLFF,TGTGCCACCAGCAGAGATTTCAGATTTAATGAAAAACTGTTTTTT,.,TRBV15,TRBJ1-4,.
CAISESLQTGELFF,TGTGCCATCAGTGAGTCGTTACAGACCGGGGAGCTGTTTTTT,.,TRBV10-3,TRBJ2-2,.
CATSDFLSGSPGVSEQFF,TGTGCCACCAGTGACTTCCTTAGCGGGAGTCCGGGTGTTAGTGAGCAGTTCTTC,.,TRBV24-1,TRBJ2-1,TRBD2
CASSPQRGSSYNEQFF,TGTGCCAGCAGCCCCCAGCGGGGGAGCTCCTACAATGAGCAGTTCTTC,.,TRBV14,TRBJ2-1,TRBD2
CASSSELAGASNTGELFF,TGTGCCAGCAGCTCGGAGCTAGCGGGGGCCTCGAACACCGGGGAGCTGTTTTTT,.,TRBV11-2,TRBJ2-2,TRBD2
CAISKQSLNTEAFF,TGTGCCATCAGCAAACAGAGTTTAAACACTGAAGCTTTCTTT,.,TRBV10-3,TRBJ1-1,.
CASSLLSSSYNSPLHF,TGTGCCAGCAGCCTTTTGTCGAGCTCCTATAATTCACCCCTCCACTTT,.,TRBV2,TRBJ1-6,.
CASSLNLANEQFF,TGCGCCAGCAGCTTAAATCTGGCCAATGAGCAGTTCTTC,.,TRBV5-1,TRBJ2-1,.
CASSLLGGNTGELFF,TGTGCCAGCAGCTTACTGGGGGGGAACACCGGGGAGCTGTTTTTT,.,TRBV7-2,TRBJ2-2,.
CASSLATSGTGLYEQYF,TGTGCCAGCAGCTTAGCCACCTCCGGGACAGGACTCTACGAGCAGTACTTC,.,TRBV7-2,TRBJ2-7,TRBD1
CASSNQGLNYGYTF,TGTGCCAGCAGCAACCAGGGCCTTAACTATGGCTACACCTTC,.,TRBV21-1,TRBJ1-2,.
CASSQLGREQGNTQYF,TGCGCCAGCAGCCAACTTGGGCGGGAGCAGGGCAATACGCAGTATTTT,.,TRBV5-1,TRBJ2-3,TRBD2
CASSSGPSSYNEQFF,TGTGCCAGTTCAAGCGGACCGAGCTCCTACAATGAGCAGTTCTTC,.,TRBV19,TRBJ2-1,.
CASSPPGPGQPQHF,TGTGCCAGCTCACCCCCTGGACCGGGGCAGCCCCAGCATTTT,.,TRBV18,TRBJ1-5,.
CASSRWVRTGGFEKLFF,TGTGCCAGCAGCCGTTGGGTACGGACAGGGGGTTTTGAAAAACTGTTTTTT,.,TRBV5-6,TRBJ1-4,TRBD1
CASSHRQLTTGELFF,TGTGCCAGTAGCCACCGACAGTTGACCACCGGGGAGCTGTTTTTT,.,TRBV19,TRBJ2-2,.
CASSLSTGHTEAFF,TGTGCCAGCAGTTTATCCACAGGGCACACTGAAGCTTTCTTT,.,TRBV28,TRBJ1-1,.
CASSLGGVGTVYNEQFF,TGTGCCAGCAGCCTAGGGGGTGTCGGGACAGTCTACAATGAGCAGTTCTTC,.,TRBV4-2,TRBJ2-1,TRBD1
CASSIELERGEYSNQPQHF,TGTGCCAGTAGTATAGAGCTCGAGAGAGGAGAATATAGCAATCAGCCCCAGCATTTT,.,TRBV19,TRBJ1-5,.
CASSLEVTGGELFF,TGTGCCAGCAGCTTAGAAGTGACAGGCGGGGAGCTGTTTTTT,.,TRBV7-2,TRBJ2-2,.
CASSRGGTEAFF,TGTGCCAGCAGCCGGGGGGGCACTGAAGCTTTCTTT,.,TRBV4-2,TRBJ1-1,.
CASSFGWPQHF,TGTGCCAGCAGCTTCGGGTGGCCCCAGCATTTT,.,TRBV5-8,TRBJ1-5,.
CASSQTASPNNEQFF,TGTGCCAGCAGCCAGACAGCCTCCCCCAACAATGAGCAGTTCTTC,.,TRBV7-8,TRBJ2-1,.
CASSKVGGAYNEQFF,TGTGCCAGCAGCAAGGTGGGGGGGGCCTACAATGAGCAGTTCTTC,.,TRBV5-4,TRBJ2-1,TRBD2
CASSLDPRGRPTYGYTF,TGTGCCAGCAGCTTAGATCCCAGGGGGCGCCCCACCTATGGCTACACCTTC,once,TRBV7-2,TRBJ1-2,TRBD1
CAWSRGQGGNEQFF,TGTGCCTGGAGCAGAGGACAGGGAGGCAATGAGCAGTTCTTC,.,TRBV30,TRBJ2-1,TRBD1
CASSVDPTGTFKEKLFF,TGTGCCAGCAGCGTCGACCCAACCGGGACATTCAAAGAAAAACTGTTTTTT,.,TRBV9,TRBJ1-4,.
CASRPDPGDQETQYF,TGTGCCAGCAGACCTGACCCGGGGGATCAAGAGACCCAGTACTTC,.,TRBV7-2,TRBJ2-5,.
CASSARDSNGSPLHF,TGTGCCAGCAGCGCAAGGGACAGTAATGGATCACCCCTCCACTTT,.,TRBV11-3,TRBJ1-6,TRBD1
CASSERETGRLGSPLHF,TGTGCCAGCAGCGAAAGAGAGACAGGGCGGTTAGGTTCACCCCTCCACTTT,.,TRBV7-2,TRBJ1-6,TRBD1
CASSEWWEAGNTIYF,TGTGCCAGCAGTGAATGGTGGGAGGCTGGAAACACCATATATTTT,.,TRBV2,TRBJ1-3,.
CASSSTVNTEAFF,TGTGCCAGTAGTTCGACAGTTAACACTGAAGCTTTCTTT,.,TRBV19,TRBJ1-1,.
CASSFSGTMNTEAFF,TGTGCCAGCAGTTTCTCCGGGACTATGAACACTGAAGCTTTCTTT,few,TRBV2,TRBJ1-1,.
CASSRWTGGNGYTF,TGTGCCAGCAGTAGATGGACAGGGGGAAATGGCTACACCTTC,.,TRBV5-4,TRBJ1-2,TRBD1
CASSSLQGTYGYTF,TGTGCCAGCAGTTCCCTTCAGGGTACCTATGGCTACACCTTC,.,TRBV27,TRBJ1-2,.
CASKRDVASGANVLTF,TGTGCCAGCAAGCGGGACGTCGCTTCTGGGGCCAACGTCCTGACTTTC,.,TRBV2,TRBJ2-6,TRBD2
CASSTYRGEQYF,TGTGCCAGCAGTACCTACAGGGGCGAGCAGTACTTC,.,TRBV27,TRBJ2-7,TRBD1